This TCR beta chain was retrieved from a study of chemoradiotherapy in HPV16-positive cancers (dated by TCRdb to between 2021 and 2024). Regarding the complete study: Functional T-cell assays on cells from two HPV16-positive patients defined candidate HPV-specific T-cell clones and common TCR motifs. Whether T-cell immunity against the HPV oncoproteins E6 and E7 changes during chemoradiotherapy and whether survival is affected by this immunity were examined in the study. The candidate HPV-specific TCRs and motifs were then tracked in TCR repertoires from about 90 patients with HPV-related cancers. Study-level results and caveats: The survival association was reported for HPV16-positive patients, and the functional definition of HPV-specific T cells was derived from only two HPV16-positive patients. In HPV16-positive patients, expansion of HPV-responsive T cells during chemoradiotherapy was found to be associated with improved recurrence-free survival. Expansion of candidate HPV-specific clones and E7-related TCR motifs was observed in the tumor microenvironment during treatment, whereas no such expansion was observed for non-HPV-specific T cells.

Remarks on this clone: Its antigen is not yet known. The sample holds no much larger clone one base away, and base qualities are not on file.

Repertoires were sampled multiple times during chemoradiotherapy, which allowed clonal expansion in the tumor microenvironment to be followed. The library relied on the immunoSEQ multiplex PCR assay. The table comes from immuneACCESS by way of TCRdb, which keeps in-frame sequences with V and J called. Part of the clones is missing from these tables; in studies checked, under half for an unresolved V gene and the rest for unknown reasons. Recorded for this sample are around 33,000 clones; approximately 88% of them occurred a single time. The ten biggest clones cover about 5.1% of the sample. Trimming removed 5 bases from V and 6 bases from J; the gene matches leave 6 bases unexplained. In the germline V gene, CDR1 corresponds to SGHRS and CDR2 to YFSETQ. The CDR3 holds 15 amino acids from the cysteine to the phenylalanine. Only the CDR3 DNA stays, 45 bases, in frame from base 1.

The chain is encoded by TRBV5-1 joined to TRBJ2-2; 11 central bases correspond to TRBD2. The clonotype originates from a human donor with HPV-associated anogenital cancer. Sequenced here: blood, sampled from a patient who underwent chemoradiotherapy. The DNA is TGCGCCAGCAGATACGGACTAGCGGGCGCCGGGGAGCTGTTTTTT. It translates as CASRYGLAGAGELFF. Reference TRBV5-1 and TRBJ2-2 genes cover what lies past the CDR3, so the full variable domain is KAGVTQTPRYLIKTRGQQVTLSCSPISGHRSVSWYQQTPGQGLQFLFEYFSETQRNKGNFPGRFSGRQFSNSRSEMNVSTLELGDSALYLCASRYGLAGAGELFFGEGSRLTVL.